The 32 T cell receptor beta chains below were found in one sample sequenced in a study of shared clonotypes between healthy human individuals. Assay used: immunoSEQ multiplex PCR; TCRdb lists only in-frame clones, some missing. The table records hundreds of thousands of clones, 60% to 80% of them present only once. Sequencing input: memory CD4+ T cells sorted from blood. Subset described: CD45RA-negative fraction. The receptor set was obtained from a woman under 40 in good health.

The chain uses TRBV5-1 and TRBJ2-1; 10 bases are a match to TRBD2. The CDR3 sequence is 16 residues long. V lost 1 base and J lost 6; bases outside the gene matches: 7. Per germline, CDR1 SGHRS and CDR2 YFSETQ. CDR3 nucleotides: TGCGCCAGCAGCTTGTATCTAGCGGGAGTTCTCAATGAGCAGTTCTTC. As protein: CASSLYLAGVLNEQFF.

The CDR3 spells CASSYRRSGNTIYF. The CDR3 nucleotides read TGTGCCAGCAGCTACAGAAGATCTGGAAACACCATATATTTT. V usage is TRBV11-2 and J usage is TRBJ1-3; D is ambiguous. Germline CDR1 and CDR2: SGHAT and FQNNGV. V was shortened by 4 bases and J by 1 base, with 8 bases between the two germline ends. This CDR3 has 14 amino acids.

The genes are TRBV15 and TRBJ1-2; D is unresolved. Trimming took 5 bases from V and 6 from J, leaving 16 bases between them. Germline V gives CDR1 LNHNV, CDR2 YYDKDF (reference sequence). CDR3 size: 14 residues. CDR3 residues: CATSGPTRNNGYTF. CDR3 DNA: TGTGCCACCAGCGGACCCACACGAAATAATGGCTACACCTTC.

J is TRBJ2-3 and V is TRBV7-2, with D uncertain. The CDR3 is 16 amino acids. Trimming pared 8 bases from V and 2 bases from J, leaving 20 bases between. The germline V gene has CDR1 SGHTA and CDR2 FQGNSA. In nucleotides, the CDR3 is TGTGCCAGCGGTCTCATGTCCCAGCTTACCACAGATACGCAGTATTTT. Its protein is CASGLMSQLTTDTQYF.

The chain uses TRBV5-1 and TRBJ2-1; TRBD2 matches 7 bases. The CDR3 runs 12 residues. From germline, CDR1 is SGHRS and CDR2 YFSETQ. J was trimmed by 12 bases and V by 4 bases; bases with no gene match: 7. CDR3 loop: CASSAGSGAQFF. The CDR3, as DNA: TGCGCCAGCAGCGCCGGAAGCGGGGCGCAGTTCTTC.

The CDR3: CASSPVGFGGYTF. In DNA form, the CDR3 reads TGTGCCAGCAGCCCGGTGGGGTTCGGTGGCTACACCTTC. V and J are TRBV9 and TRBJ1-2; D uncertain. Trimming removed 4 bases at V and 7 bases at J, with 14 bases between. This CDR3 spans 13 amino acids. CDR1 is SGDLS, CDR2 YYNGEE, per germline.

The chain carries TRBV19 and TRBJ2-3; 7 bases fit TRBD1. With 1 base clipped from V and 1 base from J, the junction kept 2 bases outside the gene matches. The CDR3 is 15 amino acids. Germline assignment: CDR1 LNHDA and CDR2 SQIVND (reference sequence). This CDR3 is CASSIGTGGTDTQYF. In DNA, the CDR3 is TGTGCCAGTAGTATAGGGACAGGTGGCACAGATACGCAGTATTTT.

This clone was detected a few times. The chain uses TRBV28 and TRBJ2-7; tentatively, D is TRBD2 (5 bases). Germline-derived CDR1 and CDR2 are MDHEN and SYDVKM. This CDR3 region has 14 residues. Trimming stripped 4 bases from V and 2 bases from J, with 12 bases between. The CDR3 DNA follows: TGTGCCAGCAGTTGGAGAGGGCGACCCTACGAGCAGTACTTC. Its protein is CASSWRGRPYEQYF.

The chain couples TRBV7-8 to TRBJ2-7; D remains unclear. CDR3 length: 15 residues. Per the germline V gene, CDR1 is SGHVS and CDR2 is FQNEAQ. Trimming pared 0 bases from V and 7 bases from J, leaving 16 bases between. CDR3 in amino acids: CASSLAFREKGEQYF. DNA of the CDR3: TGTGCCAGCAGCTTAGCGTTTCGCGAGAAGGGAGAGCAGTACTTC.

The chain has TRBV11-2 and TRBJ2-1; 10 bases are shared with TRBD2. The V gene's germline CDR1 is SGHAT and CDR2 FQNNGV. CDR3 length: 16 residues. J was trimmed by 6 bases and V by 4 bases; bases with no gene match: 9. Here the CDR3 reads CASSSTASGSINEQFF. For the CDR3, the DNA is TGTGCCAGCAGCTCGACGGCTAGCGGGAGTATCAATGAGCAGTTCTTC.

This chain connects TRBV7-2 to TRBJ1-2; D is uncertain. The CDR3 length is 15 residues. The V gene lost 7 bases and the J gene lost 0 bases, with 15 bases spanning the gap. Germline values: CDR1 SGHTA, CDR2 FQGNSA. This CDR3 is CASNPVGRTNYGYTF. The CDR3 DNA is TGTGCCAGCAACCCCGTGGGGAGGACTAACTATGGCTACACCTTC.

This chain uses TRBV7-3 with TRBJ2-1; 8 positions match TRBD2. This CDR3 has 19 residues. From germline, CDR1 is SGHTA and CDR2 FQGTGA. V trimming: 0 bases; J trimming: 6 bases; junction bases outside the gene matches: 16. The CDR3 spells CASSLTLRASGWRGNEQFF. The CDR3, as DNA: TGTGCCAGCAGCTTAACTCTGAGGGCTAGCGGGTGGAGGGGCAATGAGCAGTTCTTC.

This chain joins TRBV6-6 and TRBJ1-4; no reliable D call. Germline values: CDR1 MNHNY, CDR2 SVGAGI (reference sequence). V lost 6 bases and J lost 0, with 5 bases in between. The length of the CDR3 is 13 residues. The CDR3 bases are TGTGCCAGCAGCCCTTCAACTAATGAAAAACTGTTTTTT. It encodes CASSPSTNEKLFF.

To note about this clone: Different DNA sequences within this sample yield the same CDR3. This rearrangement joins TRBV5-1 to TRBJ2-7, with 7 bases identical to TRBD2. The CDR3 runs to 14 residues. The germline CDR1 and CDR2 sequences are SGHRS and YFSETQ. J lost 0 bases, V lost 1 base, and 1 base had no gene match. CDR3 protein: CASSLQRDSYEQYF. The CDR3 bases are TGCGCCAGCAGCTTGCAGCGGGACTCCTACGAGCAGTACTTC.

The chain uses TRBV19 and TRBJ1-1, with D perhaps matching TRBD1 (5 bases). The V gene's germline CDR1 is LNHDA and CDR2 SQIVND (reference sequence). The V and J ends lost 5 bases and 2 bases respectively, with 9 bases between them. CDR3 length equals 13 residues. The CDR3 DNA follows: TGTGCCAGTAGTCGGGGGGTAAACACTGAAGCTTTCTTT. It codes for CASSRGVNTEAFF.

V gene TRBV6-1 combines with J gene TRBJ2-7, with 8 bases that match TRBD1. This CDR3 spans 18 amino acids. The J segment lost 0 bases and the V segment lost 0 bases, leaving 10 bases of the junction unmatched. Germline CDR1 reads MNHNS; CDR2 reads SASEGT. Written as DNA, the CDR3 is TGTGCCAGCAGTGAAGCGCATATTCAGGGGGCCAGCTCCTACGAGCAGTACTTC. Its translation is CASSEAHIQGASSYEQYF.

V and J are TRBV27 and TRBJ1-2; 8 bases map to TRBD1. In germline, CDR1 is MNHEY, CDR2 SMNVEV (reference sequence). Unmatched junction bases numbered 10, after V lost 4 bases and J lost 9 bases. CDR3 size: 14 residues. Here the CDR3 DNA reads TGTGCCAGCAGTTCTCGGACAGGGATGTGGAGCTACACCTTC. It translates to CASSSRTGMWSYTF.

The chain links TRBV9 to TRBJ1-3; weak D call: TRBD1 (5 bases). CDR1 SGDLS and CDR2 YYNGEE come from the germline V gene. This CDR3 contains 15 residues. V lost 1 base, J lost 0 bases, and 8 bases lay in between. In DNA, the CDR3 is TGTGCCAGCAGCGTACAGGGAATCTCTGGAAACACCATATATTTT. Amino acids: CASSVQGISGNTIYF.

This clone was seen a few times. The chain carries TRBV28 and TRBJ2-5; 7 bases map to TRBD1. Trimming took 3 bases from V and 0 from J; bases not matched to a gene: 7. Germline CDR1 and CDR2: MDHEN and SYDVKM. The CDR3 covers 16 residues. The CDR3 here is CASSLSLTGYQETQYF. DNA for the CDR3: TGTGCCAGCAGTTTGTCTTTGACAGGGTACCAAGAGACCCAGTACTTC.

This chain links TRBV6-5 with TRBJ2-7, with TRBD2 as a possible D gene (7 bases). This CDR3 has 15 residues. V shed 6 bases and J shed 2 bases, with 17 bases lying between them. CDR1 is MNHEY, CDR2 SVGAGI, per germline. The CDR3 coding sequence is TGTGCCAGCAGCTACCGACGAGGGGGGGCCTACGAGCAGTACTTC. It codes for CASSYRRGGAYEQYF.

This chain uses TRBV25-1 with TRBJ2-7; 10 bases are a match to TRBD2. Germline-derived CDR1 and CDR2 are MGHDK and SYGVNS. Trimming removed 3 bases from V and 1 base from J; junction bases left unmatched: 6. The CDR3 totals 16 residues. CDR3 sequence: CASSDDGTSESYEQYF. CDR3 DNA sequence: TGTGCCAGCAGTGATGACGGGACTAGCGAATCCTACGAGCAGTACTTC.

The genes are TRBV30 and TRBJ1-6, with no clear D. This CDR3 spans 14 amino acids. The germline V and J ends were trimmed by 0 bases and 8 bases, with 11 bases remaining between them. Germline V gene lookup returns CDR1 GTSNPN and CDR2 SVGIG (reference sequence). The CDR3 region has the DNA TGTGCCTGGAGTGTACACATTAGCGATTCACCCCTCCACTTT. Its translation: CAWSVHISDSPLHF.

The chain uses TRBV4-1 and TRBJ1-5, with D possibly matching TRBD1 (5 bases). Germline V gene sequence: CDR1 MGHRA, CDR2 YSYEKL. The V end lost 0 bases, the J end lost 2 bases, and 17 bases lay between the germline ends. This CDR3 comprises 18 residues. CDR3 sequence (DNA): TGCGCCAGCAGCCAAGATCAAGTAGGGGTATTTGGCAATCAGCCCCAGCATTTT. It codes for CASSQDQVGVFGNQPQHF.

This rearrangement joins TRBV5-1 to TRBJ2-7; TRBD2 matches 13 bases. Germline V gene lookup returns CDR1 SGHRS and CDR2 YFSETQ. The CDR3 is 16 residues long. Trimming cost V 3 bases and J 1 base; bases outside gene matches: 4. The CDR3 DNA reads TGCGCCAGCAGCTACGGGACTAGCGGGGAATCCTACGAGCAGTACTTC. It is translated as CASSYGTSGESYEQYF.

The CDR3 region has the DNA TGTGCCAGCAGTTTATTTGGGGTGAGGGACTACGAGCAGTACTTC. Protein: CASSLFGVRDYEQYF. The chain recombines TRBV28 with TRBJ2-7; D is possibly TRBD2 (5 bases). V gave up 1 base and J gave up 3 bases, with 13 bases separating them. The CDR3 contains 15 residues. Germline V gene lookup returns CDR1 MDHEN and CDR2 SYDVKM.

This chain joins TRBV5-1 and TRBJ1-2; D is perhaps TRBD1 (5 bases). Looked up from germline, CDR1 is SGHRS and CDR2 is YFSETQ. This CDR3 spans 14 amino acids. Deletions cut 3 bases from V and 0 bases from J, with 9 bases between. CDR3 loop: CASSWDGANYGYTF. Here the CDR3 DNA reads TGCGCCAGCAGCTGGGACGGAGCTAACTATGGCTACACCTTC.

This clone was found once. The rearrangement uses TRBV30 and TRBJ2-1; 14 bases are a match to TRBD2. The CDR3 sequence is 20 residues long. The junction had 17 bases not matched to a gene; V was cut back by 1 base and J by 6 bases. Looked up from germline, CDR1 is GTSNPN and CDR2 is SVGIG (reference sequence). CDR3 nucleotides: TGTGCCTGGAGTGGGATCGGGACTAGCGGGAGAGGGGCCCATGGCAATGAGCAGTTCTTC. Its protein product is CAWSGIGTSGRGAHGNEQFF.

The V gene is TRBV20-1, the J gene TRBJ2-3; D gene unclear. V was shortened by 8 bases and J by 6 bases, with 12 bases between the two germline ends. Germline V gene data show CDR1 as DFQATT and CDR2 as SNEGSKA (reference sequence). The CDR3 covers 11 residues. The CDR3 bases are TGCAGTCTTTCCCCCCCGGATACGCAGTATTTT. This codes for CSLSPPDTQYF.

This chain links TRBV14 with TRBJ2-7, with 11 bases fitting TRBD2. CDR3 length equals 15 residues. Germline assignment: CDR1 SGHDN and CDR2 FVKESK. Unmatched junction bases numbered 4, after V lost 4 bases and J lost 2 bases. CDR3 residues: CASSRYSGRAYEQYF. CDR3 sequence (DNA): TGTGCCAGCAGCCGGTATAGCGGGAGGGCCTACGAGCAGTACTTC.

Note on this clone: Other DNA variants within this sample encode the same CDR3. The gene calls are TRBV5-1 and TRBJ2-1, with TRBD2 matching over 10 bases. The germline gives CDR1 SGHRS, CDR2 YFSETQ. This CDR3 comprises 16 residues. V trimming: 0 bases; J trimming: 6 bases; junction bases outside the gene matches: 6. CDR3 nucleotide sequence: TGCGCCAGCAGCTTGGAACCCAGCGGGAGGGCCAATGAGCAGTTCTTC. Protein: CASSLEPSGRANEQFF.

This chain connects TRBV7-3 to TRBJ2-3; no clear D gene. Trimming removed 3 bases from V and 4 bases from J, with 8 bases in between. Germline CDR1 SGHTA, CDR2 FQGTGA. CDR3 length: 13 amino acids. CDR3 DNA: TGTGCCAGCAGCTTCGCCGCTTCAGATACGCAGTATTTT. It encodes CASSFAASDTQYF. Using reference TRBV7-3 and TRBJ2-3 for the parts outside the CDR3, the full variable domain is GAGVSQTPSNKVTEKGKYVELRCDPISGHTALYWYRQSLGQGPEFLIYFQGTGAADDSGLPNDRFFAVRPEGSVSTLKIQRTERGDSAVYLCASSFAASDTQYFGPGTRLTVL.

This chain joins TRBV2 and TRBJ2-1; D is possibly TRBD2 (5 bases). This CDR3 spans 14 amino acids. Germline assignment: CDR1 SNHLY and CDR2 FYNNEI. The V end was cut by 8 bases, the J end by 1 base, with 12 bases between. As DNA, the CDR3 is TGTGCCAGCGCTAGCACTCAGTCCTACAATGAGCAGTTCTTC. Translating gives CASASTQSYNEQFF.